This T cell receptor beta chain was recovered during a study of blood T cell repertoires in COVID-19. Whole-study context: Both acute and convalescent COVID-19 samples were obtained from the United States, Italy and Spain. PBMCs, B-cell-depleted T cells, or T cells were the source of the cDNA or gDNA that made up the material.

In the study's own analysis: Counts of nucleated cells, estimated from reference gene primer amplification, were obtained. Sequencing used immunoSEQ multiplex PCR; TCRdb keeps in-frame clones, though not all of them. V, J and clone size reflect that table, while D and trimming were determined from the DNA. The table has 200,000 to 250,000 clones, 85% to 90% seen once. Germline values: CDR1 SGHRS, CDR2 YFSETQ. The CDR3 is 18 residues long. Trimming left V 0 bases short and J 3 bases short, with 20 bases between. The sequence derives from a woman aged 45-59 years with COVID-19, enrolled during active disease. The chain links TRBV5-1 to TRBJ2-3; D may be TRBD2 (6 bases). Sequencing was performed on peripheral blood. This CDR3 reads CASSLGTFGGSLTDTQYF. CDR3 nucleotide sequence: TGCGCCAGCAGCTTGGGGACGTTCGGGGGAAGTTTGACAGATACGCAGTATTTT.